The clone carrying this T cell receptor (beta chain) was found many times. The CDR3 spans 13 residues. The V gene's germline CDR1 is SGHTA and CDR2 FQGNSA. V shed 3 bases and J shed 1 base, with 6 bases lying between them. Unique molecular identifiers were incorporated into the prepared TCRbeta library. One entry per CDR3 protein results from TCRdb running MiXCR on the PCR reads. The repertoire includes roughly 180,000 distinct CDR3 sequences, approximately 15% of them detected once, and 13% sits in the top ten. These data are taken from a study of T-cell reconstitution after alpha-beta-depleted transplantation in children.

This chain links TRBV7-2 with TRBJ1-1; D ambiguous. The receptor was isolated from a human donor who donated a stem cell graft to a child with acute lymphoblastic leukemia. This specimen consisted of PBMCs from the stem cell graft donor, obtained from the stem cell graft. CDR3 sequence reads: CASSLVRNTEAFF. Here the CDR3 DNA reads TGTGCCAGCAGCTTGGTCCGGAACACTGAAGCTTTCTTT.